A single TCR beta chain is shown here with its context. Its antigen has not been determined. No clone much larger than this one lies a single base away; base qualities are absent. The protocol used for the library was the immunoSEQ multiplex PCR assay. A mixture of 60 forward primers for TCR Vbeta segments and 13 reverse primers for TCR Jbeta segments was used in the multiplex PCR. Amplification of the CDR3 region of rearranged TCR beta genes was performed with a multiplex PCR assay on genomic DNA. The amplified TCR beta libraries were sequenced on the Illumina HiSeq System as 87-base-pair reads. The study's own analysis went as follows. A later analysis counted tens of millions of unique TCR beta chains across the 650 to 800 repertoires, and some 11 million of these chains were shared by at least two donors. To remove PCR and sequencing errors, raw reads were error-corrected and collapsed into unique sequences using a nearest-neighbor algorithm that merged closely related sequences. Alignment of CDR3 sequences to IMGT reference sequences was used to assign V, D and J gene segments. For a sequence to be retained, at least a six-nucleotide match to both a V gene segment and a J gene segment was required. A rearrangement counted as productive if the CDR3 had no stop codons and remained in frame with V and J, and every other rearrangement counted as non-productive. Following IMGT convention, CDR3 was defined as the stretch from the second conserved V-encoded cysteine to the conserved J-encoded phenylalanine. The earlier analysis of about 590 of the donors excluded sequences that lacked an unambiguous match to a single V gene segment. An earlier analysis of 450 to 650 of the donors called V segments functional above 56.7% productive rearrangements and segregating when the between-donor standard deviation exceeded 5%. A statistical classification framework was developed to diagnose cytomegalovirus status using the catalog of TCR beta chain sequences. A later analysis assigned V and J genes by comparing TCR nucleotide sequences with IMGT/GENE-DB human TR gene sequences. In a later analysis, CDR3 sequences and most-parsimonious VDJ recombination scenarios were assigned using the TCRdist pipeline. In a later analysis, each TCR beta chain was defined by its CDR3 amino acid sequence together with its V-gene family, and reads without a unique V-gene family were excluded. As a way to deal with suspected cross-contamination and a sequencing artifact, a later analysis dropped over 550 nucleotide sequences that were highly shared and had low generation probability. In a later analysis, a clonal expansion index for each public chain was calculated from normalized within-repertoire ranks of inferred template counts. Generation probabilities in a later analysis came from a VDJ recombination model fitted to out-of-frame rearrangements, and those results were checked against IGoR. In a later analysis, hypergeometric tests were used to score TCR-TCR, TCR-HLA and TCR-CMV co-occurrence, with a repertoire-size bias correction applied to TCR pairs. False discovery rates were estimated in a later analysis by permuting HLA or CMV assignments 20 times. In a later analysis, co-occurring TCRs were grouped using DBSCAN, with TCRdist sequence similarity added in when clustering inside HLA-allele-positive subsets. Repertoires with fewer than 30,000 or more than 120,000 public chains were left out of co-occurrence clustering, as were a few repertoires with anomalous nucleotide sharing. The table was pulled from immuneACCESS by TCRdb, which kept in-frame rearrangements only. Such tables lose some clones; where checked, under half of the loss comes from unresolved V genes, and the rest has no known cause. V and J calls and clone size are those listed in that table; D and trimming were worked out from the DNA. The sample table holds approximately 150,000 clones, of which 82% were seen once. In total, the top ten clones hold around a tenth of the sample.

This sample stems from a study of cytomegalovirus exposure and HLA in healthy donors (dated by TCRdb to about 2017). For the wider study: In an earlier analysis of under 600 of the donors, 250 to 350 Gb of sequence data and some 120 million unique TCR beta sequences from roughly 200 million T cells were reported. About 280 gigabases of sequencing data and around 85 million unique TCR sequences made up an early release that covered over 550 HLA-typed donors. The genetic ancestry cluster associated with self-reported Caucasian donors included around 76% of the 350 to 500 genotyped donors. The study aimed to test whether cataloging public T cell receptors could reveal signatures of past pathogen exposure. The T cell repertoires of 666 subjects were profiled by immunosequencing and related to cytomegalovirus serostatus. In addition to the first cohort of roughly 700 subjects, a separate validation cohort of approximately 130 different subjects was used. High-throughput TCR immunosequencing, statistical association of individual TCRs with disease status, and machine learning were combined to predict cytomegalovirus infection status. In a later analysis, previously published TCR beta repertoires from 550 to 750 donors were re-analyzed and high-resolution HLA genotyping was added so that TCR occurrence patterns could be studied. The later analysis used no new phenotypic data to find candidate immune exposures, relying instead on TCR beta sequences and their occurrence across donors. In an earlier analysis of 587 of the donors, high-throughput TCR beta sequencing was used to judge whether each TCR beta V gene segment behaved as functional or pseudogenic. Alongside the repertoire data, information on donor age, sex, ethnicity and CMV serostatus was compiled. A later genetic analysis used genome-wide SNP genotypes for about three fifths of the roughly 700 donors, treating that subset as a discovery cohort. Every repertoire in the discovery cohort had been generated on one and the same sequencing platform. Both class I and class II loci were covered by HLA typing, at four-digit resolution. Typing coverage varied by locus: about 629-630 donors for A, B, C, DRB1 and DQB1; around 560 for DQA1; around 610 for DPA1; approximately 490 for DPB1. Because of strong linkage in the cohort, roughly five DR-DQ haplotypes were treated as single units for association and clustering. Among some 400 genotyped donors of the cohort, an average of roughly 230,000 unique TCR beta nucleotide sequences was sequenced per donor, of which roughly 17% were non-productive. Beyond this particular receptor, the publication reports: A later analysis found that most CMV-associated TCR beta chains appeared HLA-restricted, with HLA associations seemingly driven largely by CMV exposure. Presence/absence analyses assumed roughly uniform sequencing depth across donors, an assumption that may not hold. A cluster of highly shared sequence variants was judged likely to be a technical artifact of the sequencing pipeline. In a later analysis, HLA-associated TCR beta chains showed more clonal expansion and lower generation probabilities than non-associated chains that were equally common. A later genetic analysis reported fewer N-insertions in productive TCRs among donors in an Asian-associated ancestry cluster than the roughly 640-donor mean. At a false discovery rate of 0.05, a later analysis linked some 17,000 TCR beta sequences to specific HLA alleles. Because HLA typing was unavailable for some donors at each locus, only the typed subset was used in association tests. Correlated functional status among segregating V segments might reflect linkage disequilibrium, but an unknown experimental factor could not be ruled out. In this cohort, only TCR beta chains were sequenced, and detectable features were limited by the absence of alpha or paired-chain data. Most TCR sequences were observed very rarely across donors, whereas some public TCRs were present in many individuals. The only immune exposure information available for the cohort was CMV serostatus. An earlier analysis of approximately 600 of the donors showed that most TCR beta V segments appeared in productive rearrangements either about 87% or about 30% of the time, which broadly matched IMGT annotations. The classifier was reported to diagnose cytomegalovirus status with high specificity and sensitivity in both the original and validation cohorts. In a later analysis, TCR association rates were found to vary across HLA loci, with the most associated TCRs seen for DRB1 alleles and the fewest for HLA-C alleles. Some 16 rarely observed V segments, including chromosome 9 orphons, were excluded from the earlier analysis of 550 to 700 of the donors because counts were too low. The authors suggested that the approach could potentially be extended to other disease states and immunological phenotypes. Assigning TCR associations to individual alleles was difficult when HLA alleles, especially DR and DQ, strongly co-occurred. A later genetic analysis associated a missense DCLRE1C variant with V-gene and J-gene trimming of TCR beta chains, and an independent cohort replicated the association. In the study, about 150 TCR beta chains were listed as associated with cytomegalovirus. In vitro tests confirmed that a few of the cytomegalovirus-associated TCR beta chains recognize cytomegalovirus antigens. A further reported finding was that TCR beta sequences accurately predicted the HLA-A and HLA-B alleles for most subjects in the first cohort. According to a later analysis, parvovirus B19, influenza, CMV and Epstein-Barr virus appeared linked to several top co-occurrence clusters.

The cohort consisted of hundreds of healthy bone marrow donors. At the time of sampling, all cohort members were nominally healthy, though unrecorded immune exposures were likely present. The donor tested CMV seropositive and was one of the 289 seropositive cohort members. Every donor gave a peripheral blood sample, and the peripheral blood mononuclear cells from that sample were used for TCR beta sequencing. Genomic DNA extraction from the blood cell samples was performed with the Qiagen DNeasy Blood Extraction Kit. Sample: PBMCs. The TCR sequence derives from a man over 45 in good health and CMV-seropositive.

The CDR3 amino acid sequence is: CASRHSGGRTGELFF. The DNA is as follows: TGTGCCAGCAGGCATAGCGGAGGACGGACCGGGGAGCTGTTTTTT. The chain is encoded by TRBV27 joined to TRBJ2-2; TRBD2 is a weak D gene call, 6 bases matching. V loses 6 bases of germline sequence and J loses 5 bases, and the interval between the two ends is 16 bases. From the cysteine up to the phenylalanine, the CDR3 has a length of 15 residues. The retained sequence is limited to the CDR3, 45 bases, with the frame set at the first base. From the germline V gene (reference sequence), CDR1 is MNHEY and CDR2 is SMNVEV.